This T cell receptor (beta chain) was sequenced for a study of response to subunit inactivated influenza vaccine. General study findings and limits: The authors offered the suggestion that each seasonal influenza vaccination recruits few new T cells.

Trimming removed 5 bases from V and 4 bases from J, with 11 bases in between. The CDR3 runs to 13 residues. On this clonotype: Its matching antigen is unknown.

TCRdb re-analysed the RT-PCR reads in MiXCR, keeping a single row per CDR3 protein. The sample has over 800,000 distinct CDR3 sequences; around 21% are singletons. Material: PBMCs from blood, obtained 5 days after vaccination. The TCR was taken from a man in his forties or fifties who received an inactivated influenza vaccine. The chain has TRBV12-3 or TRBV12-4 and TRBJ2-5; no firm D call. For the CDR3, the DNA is TGTGCCAGCAGTCCATTTAGGGTAGAGACCCAGTACTTC. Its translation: CASSPFRVETQYF.